The rows below give T cell receptor beta chains drawn from one sample of a study of blood T cells in healthy people across ages. One entry per CDR3 protein, called by TCRdb with MiXCR from the 5' RACE reads. The data contain over 1,500,000 distinct CDR3 sequences, about two fifths of them singletons. The sequencing input was blood. These receptor sequences come from a human donor in good health. Each CDR3 is given with its conserved first and last residue. The D gene is left open where the match is weak. Some rows mark clone size as missing; the rest say once, few, many or name a class of expanded clone.

j_call d_call v_call clone_size cdr3_nt cdr3_aa
TRBJ2-3 - TRBV4-1 - TGCGCCAGCAGCCAAGATGGATTAGGCGGCCACACAGATACGCAGTATTTT CASSQDGLGGHTDTQYF
TRBJ1-1 - TRBV29-1 - TGCAGCGTCCGATCTGGACAGCTGAACACTGAAGCTTTCTTT CSVRSGQLNTEAFF
TRBJ2-7 - TRBV5-1 - TGCGCCAGCAGCCTTGAACAGGGAAGGAGGACCGAGCAGTACTTC CASSLEQGRRTEQYF
TRBJ1-5 TRBD1 TRBV20-1 - TGCAGTGCTAGGGCCGAGGACAGGTCCCAGCATTTT CSARAEDRSQHF
TRBJ2-2 - TRBV9 - TGTGCCAGCAGCGTCAGTTCCGGGGAGCTGTTTTTT CASSVSSGELFF
TRBJ1-6 - TRBV4-2 once TGTGCCAGCAGCAAACGGGACGGGAATTCACCCCTCCACTTT CASSKRDGNSPLHF
TRBJ2-5 - TRBV7-9 - TGTGCCAGCAGCGCCTTCCTTGACGGACAAGAGACCCAGTACTTC CASSAFLDGQETQYF
TRBJ2-5 - TRBV20-1 once TGCAGTGGAGACGCTCGAGAGACCCAGTACTTC CSGDARETQYF
TRBJ2-1 - TRBV7-3 - TGTGCCAGCAGTTATAAAGGGGGGACACCTAAAGATGAGCAGTTCTTC CASSYKGGTPKDEQFF
TRBJ2-5 TRBD2 TRBV6-2/TRBV6-3 - TGTGCCAGCAGGATGCGGGGGACCCAAGAGACCCAGTACTTC CASRMRGTQETQYF
TRBJ2-5 - TRBV12-3/TRBV12-4 few TGTGCCAGCAGCATTGATAGGGTCCAGTACTTC CASSIDRVQYF
TRBJ1-5 - TRBV27 - TGTGCCAGCAGTTTATCGACGGGGCGCAATCAGCCCCAGCATTTT CASSLSTGRNQPQHF
TRBJ2-7 - TRBV20-1 few TGCAGTGCTCCTAAACGGGGAGTCAACTACGAGCAGTACTTC CSAPKRGVNYEQYF
TRBJ2-7 TRBD2 TRBV6-5 few TGTGCCAGCAGCCTTCGGGAGGGTCTCTACGAGCAGTACTTC CASSLREGLYEQYF
TRBJ1-1 TRBD1 TRBV12-3/TRBV12-4 - TGTGCCAGCAGCCAGGACAGGGGGGCTGAAGCTTTCTTT CASSQDRGAEAFF
TRBJ2-1 - TRBV28 - TGTGCCAGCAGTTTAAGACCATTGTCCTACAATGAGCAGTTCTTC CASSLRPLSYNEQFF
TRBJ1-6 - TRBV12-3/TRBV12-4 few TGTGCCAGCAGTTTAAGGTCGCCGAATTCACCCCTCCACTTT CASSLRSPNSPLHF
TRBJ2-7 - TRBV7-2 - TGTGCCAGCAGCTTAAACTTTGGGGGGCTGAGGTATAGTCCGTACGAGCAGTACTTC CASSLNFGGLRYSPYEQYF
TRBJ2-3 TRBD2 TRBV4-3 - TGCGCCAGCAGCCAAGATAGGTCGGGGGGGCTGACAGATACGCAGTATTTT CASSQDRSGGLTDTQYF
TRBJ1-4 - TRBV3-1 - TGTGCCAGCAGCCAAGATACGTGGCACGATGCAACTAATGAAAAACTGTTTTTT CASSQDTWHDATNEKLFF
TRBJ1-1 - TRBV15 - TGTGCCACCAGCAGAGATTCCGGCTCGCGGACTGAAGCTTTCTTT CATSRDSGSRTEAFF
TRBJ1-1 TRBD1 TRBV2 - TGTGCCAGCGGGACAGGGGGTGATCAACACGCTGAAGCTTTCTTT CASGTGGDQHAEAFF
TRBJ1-1 - TRBV12-3/TRBV12-4 - TGTGCCAGCACCCTAACGCAGGGCACTGAAGCTTTCTTT CASTLTQGTEAFF
TRBJ1-2 - TRBV5-1 - TGCGCCAGCAGCTTGACCGGCAGCGGGGCTAACTATGGCTACACCTTC CASSLTGSGANYGYTF
TRBJ2-7 TRBD2 TRBV27 few TGTGCCAGCAGAGGAGCGGGGGGGCACTCCTACGAGCAGTACTTC CASRGAGGHSYEQYF
TRBJ2-3 TRBD1 TRBV7-3 - TGTGCCAGCAGCTTAATGGTAGGGGGCTTCACAGATACGCAGTATTTT CASSLMVGGFTDTQYF
TRBJ2-7 TRBD2 TRBV4-2 - TGTGCCAGCAGCCCCGACGGGAGGGCGGTCTGGGACGAGCAGTACTTC CASSPDGRAVWDEQYF
TRBJ2-7 - TRBV7-3 - TGTGCCAGCAGCCCTACTGGGTTTTCCTACAATGAGCAGTACTTC CASSPTGFSYNEQYF
TRBJ2-3 TRBD2 TRBV5-5 few TGTGCCAGCAGCTTGGGGACACTAGCGGGGGGTACCACAGATACGCAGTATTTT CASSLGTLAGGTTDTQYF
TRBJ2-3 - TRBV4-1 many TGCGCCAGCAGCCAAGGGGAGACGGGGAGCACAGATACGCAGTATTTT CASSQGETGSTDTQYF
TRBJ2-4 - TRBV12-3/TRBV12-4 few TGTGCCAGCAGATTGACGGGGGGCCCCAAAAACATTCAGTACTTC CASRLTGGPKNIQYF
TRBJ1-5 - TRBV6-6 - TGTGCCAGCAACAGCTATAGCAATCAGCCCCAGCATTTT CASNSYSNQPQHF
TRBJ1-5 - TRBV4-1 - TGCGCCAGCAGCCAGCCCGCTCGGGCAGGGCCCAATCAGCCCCAGCATTTT CASSQPARAGPNQPQHF
TRBJ2-3 - TRBV7-9 once TGTGCCAGCAGCGCAGGGAAGCTAGGGGACACAGATACGCAGTATTTT CASSAGKLGDTDTQYF
TRBJ2-5 - TRBV7-9 - TGTGCCAGCAGCTTTCCGGGGTCCGGGACCCAGTACTTC CASSFPGSGTQYF
TRBJ1-6 - TRBV7-6 - TGTGCCAGCAGCTTAGGGGAGCCACCCCTCCACTTT CASSLGEPPLHF
TRBJ1-3 - TRBV3-1 - TGTGCCAGCAGCCAAGGGATTCCTGGGTGGAATGGAAACACCATATATTTT CASSQGIPGWNGNTIYF
TRBJ2-7 - TRBV4-3 - TGCGCCAGCAGCCAAGGTTTTGGACGTATAACCTACGAGCAGTACTTC CASSQGFGRITYEQYF
TRBJ2-3 - TRBV5-1 many TGCGCCAGCAGCAAGGGGATTGAGACAGATACGCAGTATTTT CASSKGIETDTQYF
TRBJ2-4 - TRBV6-5 - TGTGCCAGCAGTTCCAGGGGATCCAAAAACATTCAGTACTTC CASSSRGSKNIQYF
TRBJ2-1 TRBD2 TRBV4-2 many TGTGCCAGCAGCCAAGAACTAGCGGGGGCAAATGAGCAGTTCTTC CASSQELAGANEQFF
TRBJ2-5 TRBD2 TRBV4-3 - TGCGCCAGCAGCCAAGGGACTAGCGGGGGGCTGAGAACCCAGTACTTC CASSQGTSGGLRTQYF
TRBJ2-7 TRBD1 TRBV15 few TGTGCCACCAGCAGAGGTAAAGGGACAGCTAGCTCCTACGAGCAGTACTTC CATSRGKGTASSYEQYF
TRBJ2-1 - TRBV29-1 - TGCAGCGTTACTGCCTCCCTGGACCCCCATATCGCTGACAATGAGCAGTTCTTC CSVTASLDPHIADNEQFF
TRBJ2-5 - TRBV7-8 few TGTGCCAGCAGCTCCCTAAACCGGGACCAGACACTGACCCAGTACTTC CASSSLNRDQTLTQYF
TRBJ2-3 - TRBV12-3/TRBV12-4 - TGTGCCAGCAGCCCCGGCCGGACTACAGATACGCAGTATTTT CASSPGRTTDTQYF
TRBJ2-7 TRBD2 TRBV5-1 - TGCGCCAGCAGCTACTGGGGAGGGTACGAGCAGTACTTC CASSYWGGYEQYF
TRBJ2-3 TRBD2 TRBV20-1 - TGCAGTGCTAGAGGCGGGACTAGCGGGGAGGCCAAGCAGTATTTT CSARGGTSGEAKQYF
TRBJ1-5 - TRBV4-1 - TGCGCCAGCGGCCAAGCAGGCATTAATAGCAATCAGCCCCAGCATTTT CASGQAGINSNQPQHF
TRBJ2-3 TRBD1 TRBV10-3 few TGTGCCATCAGTTCCGGACAGGGAGCGCAGGATACGCAGTATTTT CAISSGQGAQDTQYF
TRBJ1-4 - TRBV29-1 - TGCAGCGCTGAGAACAGTCCTAATGAAAAACGGTTTTTT CSAENSPNEKRFF
TRBJ2-3 - TRBV6-5 - TGTGCCAGCAGGCGGGGAGTGGCAGATACGCAGTATTTT CASRRGVADTQYF
TRBJ2-5 - TRBV29-1 few TGCAGCGTGGGCGTAAATTATCAAGAGACCCAGTACTTC CSVGVNYQETQYF
TRBJ2-4 TRBD1 TRBV29-1 few TGCAGCGCCCCAAGTTGGGACAGGGGTAACATTCAGTACTTC CSAPSWDRGNIQYF
TRBJ2-7 - TRBV15 - TGTGCCACCAGCGCTCCCTCGAATGAGCAGTACTTC CATSAPSNEQYF
TRBJ2-3 - TRBV6-6 few TGTGCCAGCACCCGGGTGTCAGATACGCAGTATTTT CASTRVSDTQYF
TRBJ2-6 - TRBV29-1 many TGCAGCGCCGAGGAATCTGGGGCCAACGTCCTGACTTTC CSAEESGANVLTF
TRBJ1-5 - TRBV9 - TGTGCCAGCAGCGTAGCCGGAGGTCAGCCCCAGCATTTT CASSVAGGQPQHF